Sequencing of this TCR beta chain was carried out in a study of T cell responses to AZD1222 COVID-19 vaccine. A note on this clone: Its antigen is currently unknown.

This CDR3 comprises 17 residues. With 5 bases removed from V and 0 bases from J, the gap between germline ends came to 15 bases. From germline, CDR1 is SGHKS and CDR2 YYEKEE (reference sequence). Whole-study findings and limits: Clonal diversity was possibly underestimated, and white British individuals and females predominated among donors. CD4 TCRs associated with vaccination spanned spike, dominating at 160-218 and 743-854.

Profiled with immunoSEQ multiplex PCR; TCRdb holds only in-frame clones, not every one. This table has 86,000 or so clones, roughly 84% appearing once. The chain combines TRBV5-5 with TRBJ2-6, with D perhaps TRBD1 or TRBD2 (5 bases each). The source of this sequence is an adult who received the AZD1222 COVID-19 vaccine. Here the sequenced sample was peripheral blood, taken 28 days after the second AZD1222 dose. The CDR3 sequence is CASSVGTASSGANVLTF. CDR3 bases: TGTGCCAGCAGTGTGGGGACGGCAAGCTCTGGGGCCAACGTCCTGACTTTC.